This paragraph reports one T cell receptor (beta chain). Its antigen is unidentified. CDR1 LNHDA and CDR2 SQIVND come from the germline V gene (reference sequence). The CDR3 totals 16 residues. V was clipped by 4 bases and J by 5 bases; unmatched bases: 6. The source of the sample is a study of T cell responses to AZD1222 COVID-19 vaccine. Pooling of second doses given at about 4 or about 12 weeks was done. Data came from immunoSEQ multiplex PCR; TCRdb stores just in-frame clones and leaves some out. The sample includes 20,000 or so clones, more than 70% of them seen just once. Whole-study results and caveats: Donors, mostly white British, included more females; clonal diversity was possibly underestimated.

The TCR was taken from an adult who received the AZD1222 COVID-19 vaccine. The sample was peripheral blood, taken 28 days after the second AZD1222 dose. The chain is built from TRBV19 and TRBJ1-4; 11 positions match TRBD1. CDR3 nucleotide sequence: TGTGCCAGTAGTACCGGGACAGGGGGTATGAATGAAAAACTGTTTTTT. It translates to CASSTGTGGMNEKLFF. Full variable domain (missing parts from reference TRBV19 and TRBJ1-4): DGGITQSPKYLFRKEGQNVTLSCEQNLNHDAMYWYRQDPGQGLRLIYYSQIVNDFQKGDIAEGYSVSREKKESFPLTVTSAQKNPTAFYLCASSTGTGGMNEKLFFGSGTQLSVL.